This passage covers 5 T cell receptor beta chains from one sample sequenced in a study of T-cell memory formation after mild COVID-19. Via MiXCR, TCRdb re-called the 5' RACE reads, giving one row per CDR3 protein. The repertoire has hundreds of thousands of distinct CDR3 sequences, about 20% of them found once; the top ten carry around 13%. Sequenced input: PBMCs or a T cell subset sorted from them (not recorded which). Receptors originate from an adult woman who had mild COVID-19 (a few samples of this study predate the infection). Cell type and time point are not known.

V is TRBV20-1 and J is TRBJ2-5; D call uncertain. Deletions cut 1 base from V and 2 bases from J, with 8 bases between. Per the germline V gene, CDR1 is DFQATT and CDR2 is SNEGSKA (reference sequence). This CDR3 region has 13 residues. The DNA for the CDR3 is TGCAGTGCTAGAGGGTCGGCTCAAGAGACCCAGTACTTC. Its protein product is CSARGSAQETQYF.

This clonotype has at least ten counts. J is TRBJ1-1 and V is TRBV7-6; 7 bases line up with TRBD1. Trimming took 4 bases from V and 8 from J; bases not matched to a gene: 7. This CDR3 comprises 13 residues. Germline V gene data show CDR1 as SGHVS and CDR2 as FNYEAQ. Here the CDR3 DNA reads TGTGCCAGCAGCTCTCGCCAGGACAGGGAAGCTTTCTTT. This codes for CASSSRQDREAFF.

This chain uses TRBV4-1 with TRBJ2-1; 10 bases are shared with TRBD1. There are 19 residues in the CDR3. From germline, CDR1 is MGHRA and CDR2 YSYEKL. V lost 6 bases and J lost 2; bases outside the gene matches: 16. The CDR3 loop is CASRSLTPGTGEAYNEQFF. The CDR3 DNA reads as TGCGCCAGCAGATCCCTAACGCCGGGGACAGGGGAAGCCTACAATGAGCAGTTCTTC.

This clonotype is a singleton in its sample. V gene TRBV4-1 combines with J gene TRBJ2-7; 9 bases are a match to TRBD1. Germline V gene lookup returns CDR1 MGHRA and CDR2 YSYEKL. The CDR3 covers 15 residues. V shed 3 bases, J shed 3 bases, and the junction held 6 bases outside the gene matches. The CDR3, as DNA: TGCGCCAGCAGCCACAGGACAGGGGACGACTACGAGCAGTACTTC. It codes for CASSHRTGDDYEQYF.

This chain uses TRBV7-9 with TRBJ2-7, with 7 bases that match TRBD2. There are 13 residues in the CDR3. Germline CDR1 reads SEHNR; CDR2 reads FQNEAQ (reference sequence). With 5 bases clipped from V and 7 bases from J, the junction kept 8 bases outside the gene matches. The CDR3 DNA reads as TGTGCCAGCAGCGGACTCGGGGGAGGGGAGCAGTACTTC. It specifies CASSGLGGGEQYF.